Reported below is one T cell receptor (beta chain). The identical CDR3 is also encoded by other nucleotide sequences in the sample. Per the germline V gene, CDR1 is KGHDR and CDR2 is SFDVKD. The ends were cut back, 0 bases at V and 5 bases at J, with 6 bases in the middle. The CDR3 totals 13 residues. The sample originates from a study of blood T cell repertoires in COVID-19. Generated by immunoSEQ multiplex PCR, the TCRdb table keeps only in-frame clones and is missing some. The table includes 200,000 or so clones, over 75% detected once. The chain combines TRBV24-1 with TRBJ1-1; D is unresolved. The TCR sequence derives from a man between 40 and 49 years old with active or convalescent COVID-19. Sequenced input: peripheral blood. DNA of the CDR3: TGTGCCACCAGTGATTTGCGCGGTACTGAAGCTTTCTTT. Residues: CATSDLRGTEAFF.